The 3 T cell receptor beta chains listed next were all sequenced from one sample in a study of STAT3 mutations in large granular lymphocyte leukemia. No antigen has been assigned to these receptors. Only in-frame clones appear in the TCRdb table, and some are missing; sequencing was by immunoSEQ multiplex PCR. Of approximately 1,500 clones in the sample, 55% to 75% were seen once. Notes on the study in general: At least one immunodominant TCR beta clonotype appeared in every T-cell large granular lymphocyte leukemia patient.

Sequenced material: peripheral blood mononuclear cells. The source is a woman aged 70-85 years with T-cell large granular lymphocyte leukemia. Some clones in this sample may be carry-over from other donors' samples.

This clone was detected only once. An end of the junction does not agree with germline; a read error may underlie this. The V gene is TRBV5-1, the J gene TRBJ2-7; D perhaps matches TRBD1 (6 bases). Germline CDR1 and CDR2: SGHRS and YFSETQ. The CDR3 has 13 amino acids. In nucleotides, the CDR3 is TGCGCCAGCAGTTTGGAACCCACGACAGGACGAGACTTC. It specifies CASSLEPTTGRDF.

J is TRBJ2-7 and V is TRBV30; possibly TRBD1 for D (5 bases). CDR1 GTSNPN and CDR2 SVGIG come from the germline V gene (reference sequence). This CDR3 has 11 amino acids. V was cut by 5 bases and J by 4 bases, with 9 bases left in between. The CDR3 spells CAWAGFYEQYF. The DNA of the CDR3 is TGTGCCTGGGCAGGGTTTTACGAGCAGTACTTC.

This clone showed up just a few times. The rearrangement joins TRBV5-1 to TRBJ1-5, with no clear D. The CDR3 has 13 amino acids. V was cut by 0 bases and J by 5 bases, with 6 bases left in between. From germline, CDR1 is SGHRS and CDR2 YFSETQ. The CDR3 region has the DNA TGCGCCAGCAGCTTGGCCGAGGATCAGCCCCAGCATTTT. Translating gives CASSLAEDQPQHF.